The text below deals with one TCR beta chain. The sample belongs to a study of blood T cell repertoires in COVID-19. Study overall: Collection of acute and convalescent COVID-19 samples took place in the United States, Italy and Spain.

CDR1 is SGHRS and CDR2 is YFSETQ in the germline V gene. The CDR3 is 12 amino acids. Trimming removed 4 bases from V and 3 bases from J, with 6 bases in between. Assay: immunoSEQ multiplex PCR; the TCRdb copy retains only in-frame clones and omits some. This table holds 250,000 to 300,000 clones, about 86% found once. The chain employs TRBV5-1 and TRBJ2-3, with D uncertain. This sequence was found in a man in his forties or fifties who had recovered from COVID-19. The specimen sequenced was PBMCs or T cells enriched from blood (not recorded which). The CDR3 loop is CASSLRTDTQYF. CDR3 sequence (DNA): TGCGCCAGCAGCCTCAGGACAGATACGCAGTATTTT.